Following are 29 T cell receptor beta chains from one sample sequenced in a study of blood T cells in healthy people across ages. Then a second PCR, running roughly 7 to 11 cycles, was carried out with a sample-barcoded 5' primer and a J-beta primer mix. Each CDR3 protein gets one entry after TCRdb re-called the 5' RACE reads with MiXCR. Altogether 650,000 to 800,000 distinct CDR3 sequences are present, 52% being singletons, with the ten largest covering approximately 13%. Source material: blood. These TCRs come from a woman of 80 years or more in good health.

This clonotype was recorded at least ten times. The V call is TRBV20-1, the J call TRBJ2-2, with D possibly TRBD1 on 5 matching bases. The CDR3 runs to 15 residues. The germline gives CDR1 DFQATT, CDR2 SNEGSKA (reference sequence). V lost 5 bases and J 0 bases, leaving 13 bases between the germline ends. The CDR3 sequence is CSAAPPGTNTGELFF. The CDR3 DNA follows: TGCAGTGCTGCGCCCCCAGGGACGAACACCGGGGAGCTGTTTTTT.

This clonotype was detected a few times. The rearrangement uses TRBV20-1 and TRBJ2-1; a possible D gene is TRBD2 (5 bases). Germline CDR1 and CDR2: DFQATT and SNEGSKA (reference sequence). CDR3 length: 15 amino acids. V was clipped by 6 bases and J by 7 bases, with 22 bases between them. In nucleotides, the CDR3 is TGCAGTGCCAGGATCGGGCTAGCCCCATTAAATGAGCAGTTCTTC. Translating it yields CSARIGLAPLNEQFF.

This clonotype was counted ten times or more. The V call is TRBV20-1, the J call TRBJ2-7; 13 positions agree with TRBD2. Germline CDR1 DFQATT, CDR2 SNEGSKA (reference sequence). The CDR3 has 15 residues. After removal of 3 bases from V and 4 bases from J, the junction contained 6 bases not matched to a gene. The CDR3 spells CSASTSGRAVYEQYF. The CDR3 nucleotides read TGCAGTGCTAGCACTAGCGGGAGGGCCGTGTACGAGCAGTACTTC.

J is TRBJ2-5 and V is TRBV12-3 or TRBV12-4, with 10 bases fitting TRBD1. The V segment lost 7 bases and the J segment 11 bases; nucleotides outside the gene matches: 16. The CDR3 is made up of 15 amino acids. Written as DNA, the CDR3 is TGTGCCAGCACTCCCGGGACAGGGGTATACAATAAGCAGTACTTC. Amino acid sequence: CASTPGTGVYNKQYF.

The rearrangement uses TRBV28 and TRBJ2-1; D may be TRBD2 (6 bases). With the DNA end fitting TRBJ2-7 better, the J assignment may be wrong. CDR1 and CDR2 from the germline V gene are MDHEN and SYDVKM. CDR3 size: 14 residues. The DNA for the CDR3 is TGTGCGGGGGGTACGCAAAGCTCCTACAATGAGCAGTACTTC. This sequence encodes CAGGTQSSYNEQYF.

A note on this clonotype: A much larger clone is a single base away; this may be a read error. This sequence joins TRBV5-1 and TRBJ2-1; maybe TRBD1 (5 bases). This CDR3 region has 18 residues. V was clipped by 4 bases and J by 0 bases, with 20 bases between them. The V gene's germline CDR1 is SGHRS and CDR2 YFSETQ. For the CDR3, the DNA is TGCGCCAGCAGCCATAGCATGTTGACAGTCCGCTCCTACAATGAGCAGTTCTTC. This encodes CASSHSMLTVRSYNEQFF.

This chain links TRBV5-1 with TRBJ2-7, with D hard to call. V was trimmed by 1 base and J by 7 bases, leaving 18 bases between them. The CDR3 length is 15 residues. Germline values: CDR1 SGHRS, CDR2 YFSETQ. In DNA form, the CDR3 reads TGCGCCAGCAGCTTGACCCCGGGTTCCTACAATGAGCAGTACTTC. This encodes CASSLTPGSYNEQYF.

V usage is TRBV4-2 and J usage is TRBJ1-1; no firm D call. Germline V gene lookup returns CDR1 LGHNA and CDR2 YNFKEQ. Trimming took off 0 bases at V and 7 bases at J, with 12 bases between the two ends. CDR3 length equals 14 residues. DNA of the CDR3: TGTGCCAGCAGCCAAGAGAGGCACGGAGATGAAGCTTTCTTT. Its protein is CASSQERHGDEAFF.

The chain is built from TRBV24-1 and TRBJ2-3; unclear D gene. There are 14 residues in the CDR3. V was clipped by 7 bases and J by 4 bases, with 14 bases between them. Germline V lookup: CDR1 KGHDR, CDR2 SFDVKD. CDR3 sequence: CATSKTTLPDTQYF. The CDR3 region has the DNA TGTGCCACCAGCAAAACTACCCTACCAGATACGCAGTATTTT.

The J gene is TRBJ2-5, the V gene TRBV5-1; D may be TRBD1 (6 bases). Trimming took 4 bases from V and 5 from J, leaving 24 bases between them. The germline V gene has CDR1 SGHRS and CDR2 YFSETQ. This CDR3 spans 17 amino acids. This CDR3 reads CASSQNPRGAASETQYF. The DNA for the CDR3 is TGCGCCAGCAGCCAAAACCCCAGGGGCGCGGCCTCGGAGACCCAGTACTTC. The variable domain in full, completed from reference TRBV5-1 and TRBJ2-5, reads KAGVTQTPRYLIKTRGQQVTLSCSPISGHRSVSWYQQTPGQGLQFLFEYFSETQRNKGNFPGRFSGRQFSNSRSEMNVSTLELGDSALYLCASSQNPRGAASETQYFGPGTRLLVL.

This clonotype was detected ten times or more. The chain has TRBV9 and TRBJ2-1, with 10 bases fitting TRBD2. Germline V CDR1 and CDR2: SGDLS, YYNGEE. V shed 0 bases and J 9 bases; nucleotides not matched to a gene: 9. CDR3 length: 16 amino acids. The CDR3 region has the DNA TGTGCCAGCAGCGTAGGACCCCCTACTAGCGGGGTTGAGCAGTTCTTC. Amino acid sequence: CASSVGPPTSGVEQFF.

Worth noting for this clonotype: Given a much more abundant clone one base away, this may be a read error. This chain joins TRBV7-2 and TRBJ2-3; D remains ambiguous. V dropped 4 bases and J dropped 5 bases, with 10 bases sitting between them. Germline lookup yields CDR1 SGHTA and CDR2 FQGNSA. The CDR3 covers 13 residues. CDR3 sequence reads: CASSSPPLDTQYF. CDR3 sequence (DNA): TGTGCCAGCAGCTCGCCACCCTTAGATACGCAGTATTTT.

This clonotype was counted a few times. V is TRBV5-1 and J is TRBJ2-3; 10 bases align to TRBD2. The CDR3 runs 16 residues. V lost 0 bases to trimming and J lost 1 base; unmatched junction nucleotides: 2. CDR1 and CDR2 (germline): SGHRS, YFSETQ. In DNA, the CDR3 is TGCGCCAGCAGCTTGGAAGGGACTAGCGGCACAGATACGCAGTATTTT. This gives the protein CASSLEGTSGTDTQYF.

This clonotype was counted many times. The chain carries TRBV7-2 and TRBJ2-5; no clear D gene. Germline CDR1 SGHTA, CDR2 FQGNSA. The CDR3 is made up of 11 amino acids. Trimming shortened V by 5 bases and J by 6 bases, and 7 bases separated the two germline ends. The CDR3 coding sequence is TGTGCCAGCAGCCCCCGTCAGACCCAGTACTTC. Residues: CASSPRQTQYF.

DNA for the CDR3: TGCAGCGTTGTAGGGGGGCTCCTAGCTAACTATGGCTACACCTTC. It translates to CSVVGGLLANYGYTF. The chain employs TRBV29-1 and TRBJ1-2; D possibly corresponds to TRBD1 (6 bases). The germline CDR1 and CDR2 sequences are SQVTM and ANQGSEA. Between the trimmed V and J ends, which lost 4 bases and 0 bases, there was a span of 15 bases. The CDR3 is 15 residues long.

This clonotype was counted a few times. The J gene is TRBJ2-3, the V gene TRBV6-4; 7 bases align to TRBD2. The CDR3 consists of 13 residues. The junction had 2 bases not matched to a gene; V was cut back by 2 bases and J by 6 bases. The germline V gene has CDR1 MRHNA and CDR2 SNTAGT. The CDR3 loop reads CASSDRGGDTQYF. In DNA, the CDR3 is TGTGCCAGCAGTGACCGCGGGGGTGATACGCAGTATTTT.

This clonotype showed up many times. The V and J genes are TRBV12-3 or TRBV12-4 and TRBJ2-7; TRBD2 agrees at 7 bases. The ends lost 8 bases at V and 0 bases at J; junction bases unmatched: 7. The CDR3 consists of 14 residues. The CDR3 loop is CASGRGESSYEQYF. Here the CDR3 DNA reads TGTGCCAGCGGACGGGGGGAAAGCTCCTACGAGCAGTACTTC.

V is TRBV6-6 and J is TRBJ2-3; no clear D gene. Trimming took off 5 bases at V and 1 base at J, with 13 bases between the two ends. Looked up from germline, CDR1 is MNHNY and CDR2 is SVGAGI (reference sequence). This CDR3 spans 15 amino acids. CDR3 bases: TGTGCCAGCAGTCCCCAAGGAACCCGCACAGATACGCAGTATTTT. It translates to CASSPQGTRTDTQYF.

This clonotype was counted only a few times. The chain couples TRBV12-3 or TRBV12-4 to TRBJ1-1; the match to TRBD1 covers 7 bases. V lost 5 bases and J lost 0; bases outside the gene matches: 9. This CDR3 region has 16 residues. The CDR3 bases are TGTGCCAGCAGTCCACGACAGGGTTCCATGAACACTGAAGCTTTCTTT. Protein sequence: CASSPRQGSMNTEAFF.

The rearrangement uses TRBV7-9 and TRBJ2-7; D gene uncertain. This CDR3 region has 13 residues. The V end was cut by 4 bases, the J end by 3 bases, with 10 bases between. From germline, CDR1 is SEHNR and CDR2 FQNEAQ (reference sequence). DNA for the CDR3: TGTGCCAGCAGCTCTGACCCAGACTACGAGCAGTACTTC. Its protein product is CASSSDPDYEQYF. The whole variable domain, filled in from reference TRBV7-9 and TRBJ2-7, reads DTGVSQNPRHKITKRGQNVTFRCDPISEHNRLYWYRQTLGQGPEFLTYFQNEAQLEKSRLLSDRFSAERPKGSFSTLEIQRTEQGDSAMYLCASSSDPDYEQYFGPGTRLTVT.

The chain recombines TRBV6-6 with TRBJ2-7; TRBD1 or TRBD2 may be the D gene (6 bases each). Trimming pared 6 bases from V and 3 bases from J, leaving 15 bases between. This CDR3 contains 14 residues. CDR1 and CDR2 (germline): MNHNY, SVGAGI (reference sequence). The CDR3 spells CASSSSGARYEQYF. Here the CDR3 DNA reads TGTGCCAGCAGCTCCTCGGGGGCCCGCTACGAGCAGTACTTC.

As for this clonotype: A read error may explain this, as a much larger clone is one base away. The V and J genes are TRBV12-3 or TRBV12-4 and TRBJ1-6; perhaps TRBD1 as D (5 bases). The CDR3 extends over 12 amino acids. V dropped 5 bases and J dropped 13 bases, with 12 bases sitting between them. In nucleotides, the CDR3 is TGTGCCAGCAGTATGGACATGCCGCCCCTCCACTTT. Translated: CASSMDMPPLHF.

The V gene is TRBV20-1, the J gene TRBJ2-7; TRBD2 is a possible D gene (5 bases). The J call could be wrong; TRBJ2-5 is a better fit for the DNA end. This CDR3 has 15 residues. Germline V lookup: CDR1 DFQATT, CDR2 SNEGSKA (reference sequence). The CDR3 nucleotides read TGCAGTGCTAACACCGGGCGGGCGCCCCAAGAGACCCAGTACTTC. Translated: CSANTGRAPQETQYF.

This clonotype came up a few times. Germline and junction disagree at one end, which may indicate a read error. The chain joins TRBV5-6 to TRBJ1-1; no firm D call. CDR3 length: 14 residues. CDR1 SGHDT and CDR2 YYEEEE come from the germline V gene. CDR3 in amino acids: CAGSRIARDTEAFF. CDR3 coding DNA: TGTGCCGGCAGCCGGATCGCGAGAGACACTGAAGCTTTCTTT. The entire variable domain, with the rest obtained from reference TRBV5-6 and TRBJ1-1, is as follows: DAGVTQSPTHLIKTRGQQVTLRCSPKSGHDTVSWYQQALGQGPQFIFQYYEEEERQRGNFPDRFSGHQFPNYSSELNVNALLLGDSALYLCAGSRIARDTEAFFGQGTRLTVV.

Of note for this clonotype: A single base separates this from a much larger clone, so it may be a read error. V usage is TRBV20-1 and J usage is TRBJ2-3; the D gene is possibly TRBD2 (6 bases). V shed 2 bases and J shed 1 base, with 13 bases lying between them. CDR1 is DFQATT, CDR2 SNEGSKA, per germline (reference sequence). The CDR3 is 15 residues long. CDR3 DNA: TGCAGTGCTAGATCGGCGGCTAGCGGCACAGATACGCAGTATTTT. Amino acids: CSARSAASGTDTQYF.

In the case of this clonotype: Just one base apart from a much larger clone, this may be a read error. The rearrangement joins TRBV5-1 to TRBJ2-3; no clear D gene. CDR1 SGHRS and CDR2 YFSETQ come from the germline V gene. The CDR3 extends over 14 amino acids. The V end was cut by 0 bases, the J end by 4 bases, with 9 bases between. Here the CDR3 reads CASSLVIGPDTQYF. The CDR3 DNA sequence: TGCGCCAGCAGCTTGGTCATCGGGCCAGATACGCAGTATTTT.

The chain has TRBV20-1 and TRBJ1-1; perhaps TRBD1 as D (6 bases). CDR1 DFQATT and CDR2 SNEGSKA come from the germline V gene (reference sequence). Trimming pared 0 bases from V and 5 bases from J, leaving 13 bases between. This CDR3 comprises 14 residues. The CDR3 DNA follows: TGCAGTGCTAGAGATTCGGGGGCGCGGACTGAAGCTTTCTTT. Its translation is CSARDSGARTEAFF.

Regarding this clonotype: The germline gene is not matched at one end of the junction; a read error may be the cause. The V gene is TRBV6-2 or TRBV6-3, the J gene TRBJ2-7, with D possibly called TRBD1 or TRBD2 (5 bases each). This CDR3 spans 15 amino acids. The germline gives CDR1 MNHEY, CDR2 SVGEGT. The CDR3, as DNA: TGTGCCAGCAGTCTTAGCCCAGGGACGCGCTACGAGCGGTACTTC. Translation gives CASSLSPGTRYERYF.

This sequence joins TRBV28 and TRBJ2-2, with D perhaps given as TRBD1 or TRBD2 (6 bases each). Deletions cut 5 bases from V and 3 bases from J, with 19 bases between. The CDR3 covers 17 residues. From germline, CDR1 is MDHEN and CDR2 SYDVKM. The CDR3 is CASSGSGANYYTGELFF. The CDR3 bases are TGTGCCAGCAGTGGATCGGGGGCGAATTATTACACCGGGGAGCTGTTTTTT.